One and the same sample provided the 14 T cell receptor beta chains below, sequenced in a study of blood T cell repertoires in COVID-19. The protocol was immunoSEQ multiplex PCR, while the TCRdb copy is restricted to in-frame clones and leaves out a portion. The sample has about 410,000 clones, about 88% seen once. Source material: peripheral blood. Every receptor here comes from a woman between 40 and 55 years old with COVID-19, enrolled during active disease.

This clone was seen only a few times. The rearrangement joins TRBV14 to TRBJ1-2; D remains unclear. The length of the CDR3 is 16 residues. CDR1 is SGHDN and CDR2 is FVKESK in the germline V gene. V was pared by 1 base and J by 3 bases, with 15 bases between. CDR3 amino acids: CASSQGTNPVHYGYTF. DNA for the CDR3: TGTGCCAGCAGCCAAGGGACTAATCCAGTGCACTATGGCTACACCTTC.

The chain employs TRBV19 and TRBJ1-5, with a possible D match to TRBD1 (5 bases). The CDR3 contains 15 residues. With 7 bases removed from V and 6 bases from J, the gap between germline ends came to 19 bases. Looked up from germline, CDR1 is LNHDA and CDR2 is SQIVND (reference sequence). The CDR3 loop reads CASTTARGGSQPQHF. CDR3 DNA: TGTGCCAGTACTACCGCAAGGGGTGGAAGTCAGCCCCAGCATTTT. The full variable domain, rest sourced from reference TRBV19 and TRBJ1-5, is DGGITQSPKYLFRKEGQNVTLSCEQNLNHDAMYWYRQDPGQGLRLIYYSQIVNDFQKGDIAEGYSVSREKKESFPLTVTSAQKNPTAFYLCASTTARGGSQPQHFGDGTRLSIL.

The chain joins TRBV27 to TRBJ2-3; TRBD2 matches at 10 bases. Germline V gene data show CDR1 as MNHEY and CDR2 as SMNVEV (reference sequence). Germline trimming cut 8 bases from V and 7 bases from J; bases unmatched to any gene: 12. The CDR3 runs to 15 residues. The CDR3 spells CASWSGTSDAHTQYF. The CDR3 DNA reads TGTGCCAGCTGGTCCGGGACTAGCGACGCCCATACGCAGTATTTT.

V is TRBV5-6 and J is TRBJ2-7; 8 bases fit TRBD1. This CDR3 region has 15 residues. Germline V gene sequence: CDR1 SGHDT, CDR2 YYEEEE. V dropped 4 bases and J dropped 3; count of bases not matched to a gene: 9. In nucleotides, the CDR3 is TGTGCCAGCAGCGCCAGACAGGGGCCCTACTACGAGCAGTACTTC. Translated, it gives CASSARQGPYYEQYF.

V is TRBV5-4 and J is TRBJ1-3; D remains unclear. CDR3 length: 14 residues. V lost 0 bases and J 0 bases, leaving 4 bases between the germline ends. Germline V lookup: CDR1 SGHNT, CDR2 YYREEE (reference sequence). CDR3 protein: CASSLGRSGNTIYF. CDR3 nucleotides: TGTGCCAGCAGCTTGGGTCGCTCTGGAAACACCATATATTTT. Together with reference TRBV5-4 and TRBJ1-3, the CDR3 gives the full variable domain: ETGVTQSPTHLIKTRGQQVTLRCSSQSGHNTVSWYQQALGQGPQFIFQYYREEENGRGNFPPRFSGLQFPNYSSELNVNALELDDSALYLCASSLGRSGNTIYFGEGSWLTVV.

The chain links TRBV7-2 to TRBJ2-4, with D possibly being TRBD1 (6 bases). The germline V gene has CDR1 SGHTA and CDR2 FQGNSA. The germline V and J ends were trimmed by 3 bases and 7 bases, with 13 bases remaining between them. CDR3 size: 14 residues. The CDR3 bases are TGTGCCAGCAGCTTTTACAGGGATGGGAACATTCAGTACTTC. Translating gives CASSFYRDGNIQYF.

This chain uses TRBV5-4 with TRBJ2-7, with TRBD2 identical over 9 bases. The germline gives CDR1 SGHNT, CDR2 YYREEE (reference sequence). V shed 0 bases, J shed 3 bases, and the junction held 7 bases outside the gene matches. The CDR3 spans 16 residues. The CDR3, as DNA: TGTGCCAGCAGCTTGGGGGGGGCGACTAGCGGCTACGAGCAGTACTTC. It translates to CASSLGGATSGYEQYF.

V is TRBV6-5 and J is TRBJ1-1; 7 nucleotides align to TRBD1. The junction had 4 bases not matched to a gene; V was cut back by 6 bases and J by 0 bases. Looked up from germline, CDR1 is MNHEY and CDR2 is SVGAGI. The CDR3 runs 14 residues. CDR3 region: CASRAQGVNTEAFF. CDR3 DNA sequence: TGTGCCAGCAGGGCGCAGGGGGTGAACACTGAAGCTTTCTTT.

The chain recombines TRBV18 with TRBJ1-6, with 7 bases that match TRBD1. Losses at the gene ends were 3 bases for V and 7 bases for J; bases not matched to a gene: 9. Germline V gene data show CDR1 as KGHSH and CDR2 as LQKENI. The CDR3 length is 16 residues. The CDR3 bases are TGTGCCAGCTCACCTATCCCCGGGACAGCCAATTCACCCCTCCACTTT. Its protein product is CASSPIPGTANSPLHF.

V and J are TRBV19 and TRBJ1-6; no clear D. Between the trimmed V and J ends, which lost 3 bases and 6 bases, there was a span of 12 bases. Germline V gene sequence: CDR1 LNHDA, CDR2 SQIVND (reference sequence). CDR3 length: 15 amino acids. The CDR3 DNA reads as TGTGCCAGTAGTATTTTCTCAGGAACTAATTCACCCCTCCACTTT. Translation: CASSIFSGTNSPLHF.

This chain joins TRBV29-1 and TRBJ1-2; D uncertain. The CDR3 covers 13 residues. With 4 bases removed from V and 0 bases from J, the gap between germline ends came to 9 bases. From germline, CDR1 is SQVTM and CDR2 ANQGSEA. The CDR3 coding sequence is TGCAGCGTTGGTTGGCCCGCTAACTATGGCTACACCTTC. This encodes CSVGWPANYGYTF.

This chain joins TRBV28 and TRBJ1-5; no clear D gene. Trimming left V 6 bases short and J 6 bases short, with 18 bases between. Germline V gene data show CDR1 as MDHEN and CDR2 as SYDVKM. This CDR3 region has 15 residues. The CDR3 sequence is CASRYRRSSAQPQHF. For the CDR3, the DNA is TGTGCCAGCAGATATCGACGCTCCAGCGCTCAGCCCCAGCATTTT.

The chain combines TRBV5-1 with TRBJ2-7, with D perhaps matching TRBD1 (7 bases). Trimming cost V 4 bases and J 2 bases, with 13 bases left between them. The germline V gene has CDR1 SGHRS and CDR2 YFSETQ. The CDR3 loop spans 14 amino acids. The CDR3 here is CASSPAGQTYEQYF. The DNA of the CDR3 is TGCGCCAGCAGCCCTGCGGGACAGACCTACGAGCAGTACTTC.

Concerning this clone: Other DNA variants within this sample encode the same CDR3. V gene TRBV30 combines with J gene TRBJ1-5; D is ambiguous. The CDR3 length is 12 residues. V was shortened by 2 bases and J by 2 bases, with 4 bases between the two germline ends. The germline gives CDR1 GTSNPN, CDR2 SVGIG (reference sequence). Here the CDR3 DNA reads TGTGCCTGGAGTACGGGCAATCAGCCCCAGCATTTT. It specifies CAWSTGNQPQHF.